This record looks at one TCR beta chain sequence and its context. Its target is not known. The sample is drawn from a study of monozygotic twins with cystic fibrosis. Points from the study as a whole: Shared CDR3 numbers were not associated with age, concordance or severity.

Measured with immunoSEQ multiplex PCR; TCRdb has only the in-frame clones, and not every one. The top ten hold 1.6% of the sample, which has almost 20,000 clones, 91% seen once. CDR1 and CDR2 (germline): SNHLY, FYNNEI. The V gene lost 6 bases and the J gene lost 0 bases, with 18 bases spanning the gap. This CDR3 region has 17 residues. Specimen: blood. V usage is TRBV2 and J usage is TRBJ1-5; D possibly corresponds to TRBD1 (5 bases). This clonotype was obtained from a girl aged 2-10 years with cystic fibrosis. This chain's CDR3 is CASSDSGEVYSNQPQHF. In DNA form, the CDR3 reads TGTGCCAGCAGCGACTCGGGGGAAGTTTATAGCAATCAGCCCCAGCATTTT.